This entry lists 26 T cell receptor beta chains sequenced from one sample in a study of T-cell memory formation after mild COVID-19. In TCRdb, the 5' RACE reads were re-called with MiXCR into one record per CDR3 protein. The data contain approximately 190,000 distinct CDR3 sequences, about 16% of them seen just once; the ten biggest clones take up 2.4%. Sequencing was carried out using PBMCs or a T cell subset sorted from them (not recorded which). Receptors originate from an adult woman who had mild COVID-19 (a few samples of this study predate the infection). Cell type and time point are not known.

This clonotype showed up just a few times. V usage is TRBV7-2 and J usage is TRBJ2-1; no definite D call. V gave up 2 bases and J gave up 4 bases, with 12 bases separating them. Germline V gene lookup returns CDR1 SGHTA and CDR2 FQGNSA. CDR3 length: 15 amino acids. CDR3 sequence: CASSLSRSLYNEQFF. The CDR3 DNA reads TGTGCCAGCAGCTTAAGCAGGTCACTTTACAATGAGCAGTTCTTC.

The chain carries TRBV4-2 and TRBJ1-2; no reliable D call. The CDR3 is made up of 13 amino acids. The germline V and J ends were trimmed by 0 bases and 5 bases, with 7 bases remaining between them. CDR1 and CDR2 from the germline V gene are LGHNA and YNFKEQ. CDR3 sequence: CASSQESGYGYTF. DNA of the CDR3: TGTGCCAGCAGCCAAGAATCCGGTTATGGCTACACCTTC.

Many counts were recorded for this clonotype. CDR3 sequence: CASSPGQGDLLGSPLHF. The CDR3, as DNA: TGTGCCAGCAGCCCGGGACAGGGGGACCTATTGGGTTCACCCCTCCACTTT. The V call is TRBV12-3 or TRBV12-4, the J call TRBJ1-6; 11 positions agree with TRBD1. J lost 9 bases, V lost 6 bases, and 13 bases had no gene match. This CDR3 region has 17 residues.

This clonotype showed up just a few times. CDR3 region: CASSRAFGIYGYTF. The CDR3 nucleotides are TGTGCCAGCAGTCGGGCATTCGGTATCTATGGCTACACCTTC. The V gene is TRBV7-2, the J gene TRBJ1-2; D gene ambiguous. The CDR3 is made up of 14 amino acids. Per germline, CDR1 SGHTA and CDR2 FQGNSA. The ends were cut back, 6 bases at V and 4 bases at J, with 15 bases in the middle. The full variable domain, in which reference TRBV7-2 and TRBJ1-2 provide the parts outside the CDR3, is GAGVSQSPSNKVTEKGKDVELRCDPISGHTALYWYRQSLGQGLEFLIYFQGNSAPDKSGLPSDRFSAERTGGSVSTLTIQRTQQEDSAVYLCASSRAFGIYGYTFGSGTRLTVV.

The chain couples TRBV7-9 to TRBJ1-5; the D gene is possibly TRBD1 (5 bases). CDR1 is SEHNR and CDR2 is FQNEAQ in the germline V gene (reference sequence). CDR3 length: 15 amino acids. Trimming left V 5 bases short and J 3 bases short, with 14 bases between. The CDR3 is CASSLMGGNNQPQHF. The CDR3 DNA reads TGTGCCAGCAGCCTTATGGGGGGGAACAATCAGCCCCAGCATTTT.

V usage is TRBV6-5 and J usage is TRBJ1-1; no firm D call. The V end lost 6 bases, the J end lost 0 bases, and 5 bases lay between the germline ends. This CDR3 is built from 12 residues. The germline V gene has CDR1 MNHEY and CDR2 SVGAGI. This CDR3 is CASSGVNTEAFF. CDR3 coding DNA: TGTGCCAGCAGCGGGGTGAACACTGAAGCTTTCTTT.

V and J are TRBV7-8 and TRBJ1-5; D not certain. The CDR3 consists of 11 residues. Germline V gene sequence: CDR1 SGHVS, CDR2 FQNEAQ. V was trimmed by 5 bases and J by 8 bases, leaving 7 bases between them. The CDR3 is CASSPDKPQHF. DNA for the CDR3: TGTGCCAGCAGCCCCGATAAGCCCCAGCATTTT. Supplemented by reference TRBV7-8 and TRBJ1-5, the full variable domain reads GAGVSQSPRYKVAKRGQDVALRCDPISGHVSLFWYQQALGQGPEFLTYFQNEAQLDKSGLPSDRFFAERPEGSVSTLKIQRTQQEDSAVYLCASSPDKPQHFGDGTRLSIL.

This clonotype was picked up many times. J is TRBJ1-1 and V is TRBV5-1, with 8 bases that match TRBD1. The CDR3 totals 17 residues. Trimming removed 0 bases from V and 3 bases from J; junction bases left unmatched: 10. Germline V gene data show CDR1 as SGHRS and CDR2 as YFSETQ. The CDR3: CASSLGLGTGVHTEAFF. The CDR3 DNA reads as TGCGCCAGCAGCTTGGGTTTGGGGACAGGCGTCCACACTGAAGCTTTCTTT.

This clonotype was counted only a few times. A junction boundary mismatches the germline segment, possibly from a read error. The V gene is TRBV11-2, the J gene TRBJ1-3, with D uncertain. The CDR3 is made up of 15 amino acids. Germline values: CDR1 SGHAT, CDR2 FQNNGV. The CDR3 DNA follows: TGTGCCAGCAGATTAGGAGGTACCATTGGAAACACCATATATTTT. Its protein is CASRLGGTIGNTIYF.

This clonotype was recorded a few times. The chain employs TRBV7-9 and TRBJ2-3; 7 bases match TRBD1. V lost 1 base and J lost 3; bases outside the gene matches: 10. The V gene's germline CDR1 is SEHNR and CDR2 FQNEAQ (reference sequence). This CDR3 has 17 residues. The CDR3, as DNA: TGTGCCAGCAGCTTAGTCCCCTACAGGGGAAGAACAGATACGCAGTATTTT. Translating gives CASSLVPYRGRTDTQYF.

This clonotype came up a few times. This chain links TRBV5-1 with TRBJ2-2; D gene ambiguous. CDR1 is SGHRS, CDR2 YFSETQ, per germline. V lost 0 bases and J lost 4, with 10 bases in between. CDR3 length equals 15 residues. Here the CDR3 reads CASSLGPIATGELFF. DNA of the CDR3: TGCGCCAGCAGCTTGGGTCCCATTGCCACCGGGGAGCTGTTTTTT. The whole variable domain, filled in from reference TRBV5-1 and TRBJ2-2, reads KAGVTQTPRYLIKTRGQQVTLSCSPISGHRSVSWYQQTPGQGLQFLFEYFSETQRNKGNFPGRFSGRQFSNSRSEMNVSTLELGDSALYLCASSLGPIATGELFFGEGSRLTVL.

The J gene is TRBJ2-7, the V gene TRBV6-5, with TRBD2 identical over 11 bases. The V segment lost 6 bases and the J segment 2 bases; nucleotides outside the gene matches: 6. CDR3 size: 15 residues. Germline V gene sequence: CDR1 MNHEY, CDR2 SVGAGI. The CDR3 DNA reads as TGTGCCAGCAGCCACCGACTAGCGGGGACCTACGAGCAGTACTTC. Its protein product is CASSHRLAGTYEQYF.

The chain uses TRBV29-1 and TRBJ1-2, with 7 bases matching TRBD1. V lost 3 bases, J lost 5 bases, and 6 bases stayed unmatched. Germline V gene data show CDR1 as SQVTM and CDR2 as ANQGSEA. This CDR3 comprises 13 residues. The CDR3 coding sequence is TGCAGCGTTGACCGGGACAGAAAATATGGCTACACCTTC. It encodes CSVDRDRKYGYTF. Combining the CDR3 with reference TRBV29-1 and TRBJ1-2 gives the whole variable domain SAVISQKPSRDICQRGTSLTIQCQVDSQVTMMFWYRQQPGQSLTLIATANQGSEATYESGFVIDKFPISRPNLTFSTLTVSNMSPEDSSIYLCSVDRDRKYGYTFGSGTRLTVV.

This clonotype was found many times. The chain's CDR3 is CASSLSGDGTQYF. The CDR3 DNA sequence: TGTGCCAGCAGTTTATCGGGGGACGGGACCCAGTACTTC. The gene calls are TRBV12-3 or TRBV12-4 and TRBJ2-5; the D gene is possibly TRBD2 (6 bases). The CDR3 contains 13 residues. The V gene lost 2 bases and the J gene lost 7 bases, with 11 bases spanning the gap.

In this sample, this clonotype turned up a few times. V is TRBV24-1 and J is TRBJ2-3, with TRBD1 matching 7 bases. V was pared by 7 bases and J by 2 bases, with 14 bases of the junction left unmatched. CDR3 length: 17 amino acids. Germline CDR1 reads KGHDR; CDR2 reads SFDVKD. The CDR3 coding sequence is TGTGCCACCAGCGATGATGGGACAGCCAGGCTCACAGATACGCAGTATTTT. Translating it yields CATSDDGTARLTDTQYF.

There are a few counts of this clonotype. This chain connects TRBV7-2 to TRBJ2-1, with 10 bases matching TRBD1. The V and J ends lost 2 bases and 0 bases, in that order; junction bases with no gene match: 7. The length of the CDR3 is 18 residues. CDR1 and CDR2 from the germline V gene are SGHTA and FQGNSA. CDR3 sequence reads: CASSLSSTGGSSYNEQFF. CDR3 nucleotide sequence: TGTGCCAGCAGCTTAAGCTCGACAGGGGGCAGCTCCTACAATGAGCAGTTCTTC.

V gene TRBV12-3 or TRBV12-4 combines with J gene TRBJ2-3; 9 nucleotides agree with TRBD1. Trimming removed 7 bases from V and 8 bases from J; junction bases left unmatched: 13. There are 15 residues in the CDR3. CDR3 in amino acids: CASTPAYRGPATQYF. The CDR3 nucleotides read TGTGCCAGCACCCCGGCCTACAGGGGGCCAGCTACGCAGTATTTT.

DNA of the CDR3: TGTGCCAGCAGCCAGCAGACAGGGGGCTACGAGCAGTACTTC. This translates into CASSQQTGGYEQYF. The rearrangement links TRBV7-6 to TRBJ2-7; 9 positions match TRBD1. The CDR3 totals 14 residues. The V segment lost 5 bases and the J segment 3 bases; nucleotides outside the gene matches: 5. Germline lookup yields CDR1 SGHVS and CDR2 FNYEAQ.

This clonotype was picked up a small number of times. This sequence joins TRBV2 and TRBJ2-1; D gene ambiguous. The CDR3 is 11 residues long. Trimming stripped 2 bases from V and 8 bases from J, with 4 bases between. Germline-derived CDR1 and CDR2 are SNHLY and FYNNEI. The CDR3 is CASSESYEQFF. The CDR3 bases are TGTGCCAGCAGTGAAAGCTATGAGCAGTTCTTC.

This chain connects TRBV5-6 to TRBJ2-7; D is uncertain. The CDR3 has 16 amino acids. CDR1 is SGHDT and CDR2 is YYEEEE in the germline V gene. Trimming cost V 4 bases and J 0 bases, with 17 bases left between them. In DNA form, the CDR3 reads TGTGCCAGCAGCCCCGGCGTGGGAACCTTCTCCTACGAGCAGTACTTC. Translated, it gives CASSPGVGTFSYEQYF.

The DNA for the CDR3 is TGTGCCAGCAGTGAGAGATGGGGATCCTATAATTCACCCCTCCACTTT. This gives the protein CASSERWGSYNSPLHF. This chain joins TRBV2 and TRBJ1-6; D gene uncertain. Trimming stripped 3 bases from V and 1 base from J, with 10 bases between. Germline CDR1 SNHLY, CDR2 FYNNEI. CDR3 length equals 16 residues.

In its sample, this clonotype was seen a few times. V gene TRBV7-8 combines with J gene TRBJ2-7; D is tentatively TRBD1 or TRBD2 (5 bases each). Trimming took 3 bases from V and 2 from J, leaving 11 bases between them. CDR3 length equals 14 residues. Germline CDR1 and CDR2: SGHVS and FQNEAQ. CDR3 sequence reads: CASSFRDVTYEQYF. In DNA, the CDR3 is TGTGCCAGCAGCTTCCGGGACGTAACCTACGAGCAGTACTTC.

This clonotype has only a few counts. The DNA of the CDR3 is TGTGCCAGCAGCTTAGGGCTTAATCGGGACACTGAAGCTTTCTTT. This encodes CASSLGLNRDTEAFF. This chain uses TRBV7-9 with TRBJ1-1; no firm D call. The CDR3 spans 15 residues. Germline assignment: CDR1 SEHNR and CDR2 FQNEAQ (reference sequence). V was clipped by 1 base and J by 3 bases, with 12 bases between them. Full variable domain (outside the CDR3, taken from reference TRBV7-9 and TRBJ1-1): DTGVSQNPRHKITKRGQNVTFRCDPISEHNRLYWYRQTLGQGPEFLTYFQNEAQLEKSRLLSDRFSAERPKGSFSTLEIQRTEQGDSAMYLCASSLGLNRDTEAFFGQGTRLTVV.

The chain couples TRBV29-1 to TRBJ1-4; 7 bases are shared with TRBD1. The CDR3 sequence is 14 residues long. V lost 1 base and J lost 7; bases outside the gene matches: 6. Germline loops: CDR1 SQVTM, CDR2 ANQGSEA. The CDR3: CSVEVQGGSEKLFF. CDR3 coding DNA: TGCAGCGTTGAAGTTCAAGGGGGCAGTGAAAAACTGTTTTTT.

V and J are TRBV11-1 and TRBJ2-7; the D gene is possibly TRBD2 (5 bases). This CDR3 contains 15 residues. The V gene lost 5 bases and the J gene lost 4 bases, with 18 bases spanning the gap. Germline values: CDR1 SGHAT, CDR2 FQDESV (reference sequence). The CDR3 loop reads CASSRTGIRYYEQYF. For the CDR3, the DNA is TGTGCCAGCAGCCGCACGGGGATTCGGTATTACGAGCAGTACTTC.

This chain connects TRBV7-8 to TRBJ2-3; D possibly matches TRBD1 or TRBD2 (5 bases each). V lost 5 bases, J lost 3 bases, and 12 bases lay in between. The CDR3 is 14 residues long. The germline gives CDR1 SGHVS, CDR2 FQNEAQ. CDR3 in amino acids: CASSQEGRTDTQYF. In DNA, the CDR3 is TGTGCCAGCAGCCAAGAGGGGCGGACAGATACGCAGTATTTT.